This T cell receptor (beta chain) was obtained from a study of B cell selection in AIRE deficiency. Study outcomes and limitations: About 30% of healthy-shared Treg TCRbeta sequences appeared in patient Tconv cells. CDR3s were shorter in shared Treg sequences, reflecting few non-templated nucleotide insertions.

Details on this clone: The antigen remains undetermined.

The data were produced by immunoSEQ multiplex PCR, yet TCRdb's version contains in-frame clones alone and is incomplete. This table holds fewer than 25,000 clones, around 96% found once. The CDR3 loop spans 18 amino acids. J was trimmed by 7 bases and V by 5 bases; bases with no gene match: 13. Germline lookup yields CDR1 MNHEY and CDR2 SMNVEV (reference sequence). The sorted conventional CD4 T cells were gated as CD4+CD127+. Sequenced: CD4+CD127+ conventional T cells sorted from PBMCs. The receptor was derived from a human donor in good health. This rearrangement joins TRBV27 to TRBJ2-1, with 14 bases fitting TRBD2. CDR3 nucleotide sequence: TGTGCCAGCAGTATGGGACTAGCGGGGGAGGTGTCGACTAATGAGCAGTTCTTC. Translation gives CASSMGLAGEVSTNEQFF.